The next 5 T cell receptor beta chains were all read from a single sample in a study of cytomegalovirus exposure and HLA in healthy donors. Primers included in the PCR were 60 Vbeta and 13 Jbeta primers. Sequencing used immunoSEQ multiplex PCR; TCRdb keeps in-frame clones, though not all of them. This table has about 160,000 clones, approximately 79% appearing once. The material sequenced was PBMCs. Source of these receptors: a man between 35 and 55 years old in good health and CMV-seropositive.

The rearrangement links TRBV9 to TRBJ2-5; 9 bases are shared with TRBD1. Germline V CDR1 and CDR2: SGDLS, YYNGEE. Trimming cost V 2 bases and J 2 bases; bases outside gene matches: 7. The CDR3 is 16 residues long. CDR3 amino acids: CASSVRDRALQETQYF. The DNA for the CDR3 is TGTGCCAGCAGCGTCCGGGACAGGGCCCTTCAAGAGACCCAGTACTTC. The entire variable domain, with the rest obtained from reference TRBV9 and TRBJ2-5, is as follows: DSGVTQTPKHLITATGQRVTLRCSPRSGDLSVYWYQQSLDQGLQFLIQYYNGEERAKGNILERFSAQQFPDLHSELNLSSLELGDSALYFCASSVRDRALQETQYFGPGTRLLVL.

The V call is TRBV10-3, the J call TRBJ2-7; 7 nucleotides match TRBD1. The germline V gene encodes CDR1 ENHRY and CDR2 SYGVKD. The CDR3 runs to 14 residues. V shed 11 bases, J shed 9 bases, and the junction held 19 bases outside the gene matches. The CDR3 DNA sequence: TGTGCCTCCGGGGACGACAGGGACGGTCCGATGCAGTACTTC. Translated: CASGDDRDGPMQYF.

This chain links TRBV6-1 with TRBJ2-7; the D is unclear. CDR3 length: 15 residues. The V gene lost 2 bases and the J gene lost 2 bases, with 13 bases spanning the gap. Germline V lookup: CDR1 MNHNS, CDR2 SASEGT. CDR3 residues: CASSEYGGIPYEQYF. In nucleotides, the CDR3 is TGTGCCAGCAGTGAATATGGTGGCATTCCCTACGAGCAGTACTTC.

J is TRBJ2-1 and V is TRBV19; 9 bases align to TRBD1. Germline V CDR1 and CDR2: LNHDA, SQIVND (reference sequence). This CDR3 is built from 15 residues. V lost 5 bases, J lost 0 bases, and 2 bases stayed unmatched. CDR3 loop: CASSPDRGSYNEQFF. In DNA form, the CDR3 reads TGTGCCAGTAGTCCGGACAGGGGCTCCTACAATGAGCAGTTCTTC.

CDR3 sequence (DNA): TGCGCCAGCAGCTTCCGACTAGCGGGGAAATCCTACGAGCAGTACTTC. Translated, it gives CASSFRLAGKSYEQYF. The chain combines TRBV5-1 with TRBJ2-7; 11 bases fit TRBD2. V gave up 2 bases and J gave up 1 base; unmatched junction bases: 5. The CDR3 consists of 16 residues. Germline-derived CDR1 and CDR2 are SGHRS and YFSETQ.